This TCR beta chain was identified during a study of somatic mutations in cytotoxic T cells in rheumatoid arthritis (dated by TCRdb to 2015 to 2018). Turning to the overall study: A FACSAria II or Sony SH800 was used to flow-sort some V beta antibody-stained T-cell populations at nearly 100% purity, and TCRB sequencing was also done on sorted V beta1+ cells. In newly diagnosed rheumatoid arthritis without treatment, the study examined if expanded CD8+ T-cell clones harbor somatic mutations, relying on TCRB deep sequencing to characterize clonality. TCRB deep sequencing covered 50 to 75 patients with rheumatoid arthritis along with about 20 healthy controls. Median age was essentially the same in the patient group and the control group. Study-level results and caveats: In about an eighth of the 65 patients, more than 20% of CD8+ cells belonged to the largest CD8+ clone, while several identical CD8+ TCRB sequences were shared between blood and synovial fluid. CD8+ T-cell clonality did not differ significantly between rheumatoid arthritis patients and age-matched healthy controls. The slight TRBV07 underrepresentation in patients was not adjusted for multiple comparisons. The expanded CD8+ clones had unknown antigen targets, and not appearing in virus-specific databases did not rule out that they were virus-specific. CD8+ clonality increased with age in patients (Spearman r of about 0.45) but not in healthy controls.

The immunoSEQ assay was applied to genomic DNA for TCRB CDR3 sequencing. The source study handled its data this way. Only productive TCRB rearrangements were included in the analyses. Clonality was expressed as a Shannon entropy-based productive clonality index, with each clone defined by a unique TCRB CDR3 sequence. To calculate repertoire overlap between two samples, the template counts of each clone were considered relative to each sample's total templates. V-gene usage from TCRB sequencing and V-gene usage measured by flow cytometry were correlated (Spearman r of around 0.6). Held by TCRdb, this immuneACCESS table contains in-frame sequences only and omits some clones. Under half of the omission traces to an unresolved V gene where checked; the cause of the rest is unknown. Clonal size and the V and J genes are those of that table, whereas D and trimming came from the DNA. For this sample the table gives around 19,000 clones, of which just over 85% were detected only once. The top ten constitute under 20% of the sample.

The CDR3, cysteine through phenylalanine, is 17 amino acids long. The entry retains the CDR3 DNA only, 51 bases that are in frame from base 1. The V end loses 7 bases and the J end loses 8 bases, and a stretch of 32 bases separates them. The germline V gene supplies CDR1 SQVTM and CDR2 ANQGSEA. The 15 to 20 healthy controls were blood donors whose buffy coats were used; they had a median age of about 51 years (range 21-70), and 45% to 65% were female. On an AutoMACS, CD4+ and CD8+ cells were isolated via positive magnetic bead selection, and their purity was verified by flow cytometry. Peripheral blood mononuclear cells were obtained using density gradient separation with Ficoll-Paque PLUS. Nucleospin Tissue or Tissue XS kits were used to extract DNA from CD4-enriched, CD8-enriched or PBMC samples, and a Qubit 2.0 fluorometer was used for quantification. Worth noting for this clone: No cognate antigen has been identified for it. No base qualities exist here, and no much larger clone lies one base off it.

The clonotype was recovered from a woman aged 45-65 years in good health. Sequencing was carried out using CD8+ T cells sorted from blood. This chain joins TRBV29-1 to TRBJ1-2; the D segment could be TRBD1, given 6 matching bases. The nucleotide sequence is TGCAGCGATAACAGGGAGGGGGATTTAGCTGGGGAGTACGGCTACACCTTC. Its translation reads: CSDNREGDLAGEYGYTF.